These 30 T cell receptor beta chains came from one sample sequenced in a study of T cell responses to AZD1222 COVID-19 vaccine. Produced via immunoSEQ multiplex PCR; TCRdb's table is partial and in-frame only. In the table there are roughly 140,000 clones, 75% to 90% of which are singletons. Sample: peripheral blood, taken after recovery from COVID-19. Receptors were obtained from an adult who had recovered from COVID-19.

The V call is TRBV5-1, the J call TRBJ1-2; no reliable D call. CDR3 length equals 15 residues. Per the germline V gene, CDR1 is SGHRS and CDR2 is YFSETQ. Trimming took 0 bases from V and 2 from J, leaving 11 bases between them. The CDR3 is CASSLESLGNYGYTF. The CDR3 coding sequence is TGCGCCAGCAGCTTGGAGTCACTCGGGAACTATGGCTACACCTTC.

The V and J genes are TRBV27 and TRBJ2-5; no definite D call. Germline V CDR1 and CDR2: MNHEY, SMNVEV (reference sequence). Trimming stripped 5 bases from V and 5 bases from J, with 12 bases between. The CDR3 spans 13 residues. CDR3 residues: CASSRAPRETQYF. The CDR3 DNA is TGTGCCAGCAGTCGGGCACCCAGGGAGACCCAGTACTTC.

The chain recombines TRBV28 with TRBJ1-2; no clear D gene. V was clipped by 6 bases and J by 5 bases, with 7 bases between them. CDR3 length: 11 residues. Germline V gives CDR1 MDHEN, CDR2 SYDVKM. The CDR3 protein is CASSWEYGYTF. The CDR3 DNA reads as TGTGCCAGCAGCTGGGAATATGGCTACACCTTC.

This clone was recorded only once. DNA for the CDR3: TGCGCCAGCAGCCCCGAGGGTAGGGGTCAGCCCCAGCATTTT. It codes for CASSPEGRGQPQHF. V gene TRBV5-1 combines with J gene TRBJ1-5, with D perhaps TRBD1 (5 bases). V dropped 4 bases and J dropped 6 bases, with 14 bases sitting between them. The CDR3 extends over 14 amino acids. In germline, CDR1 is SGHRS, CDR2 YFSETQ. Together with reference TRBV5-1 and TRBJ1-5, the CDR3 gives the full variable domain: KAGVTQTPRYLIKTRGQQVTLSCSPISGHRSVSWYQQTPGQGLQFLFEYFSETQRNKGNFPGRFSGRQFSNSRSEMNVSTLELGDSALYLCASSPEGRGQPQHFGDGTRLSIL.

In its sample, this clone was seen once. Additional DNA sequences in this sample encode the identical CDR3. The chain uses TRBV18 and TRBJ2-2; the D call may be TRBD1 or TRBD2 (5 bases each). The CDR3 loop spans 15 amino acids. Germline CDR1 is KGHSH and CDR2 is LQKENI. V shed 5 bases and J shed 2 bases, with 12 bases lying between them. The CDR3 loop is CASSNRDGNTGELFF. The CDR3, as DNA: TGTGCCAGCTCAAATCGGGACGGAAACACCGGGGAGCTGTTTTTT.

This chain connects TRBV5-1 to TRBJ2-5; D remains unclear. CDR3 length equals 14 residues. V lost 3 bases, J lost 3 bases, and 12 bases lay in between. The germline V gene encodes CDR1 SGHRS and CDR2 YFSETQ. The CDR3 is CASSWAAGEETQYF. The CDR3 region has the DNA TGCGCCAGCAGCTGGGCGGCAGGAGAAGAGACCCAGTACTTC.

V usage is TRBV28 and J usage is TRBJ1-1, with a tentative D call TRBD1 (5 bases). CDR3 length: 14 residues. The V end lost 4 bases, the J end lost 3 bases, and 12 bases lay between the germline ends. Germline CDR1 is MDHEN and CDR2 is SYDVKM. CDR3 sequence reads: CASSSPGTYTEAFF. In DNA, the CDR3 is TGTGCCAGCAGTTCCCCCGGGACCTACACTGAAGCTTTCTTT.

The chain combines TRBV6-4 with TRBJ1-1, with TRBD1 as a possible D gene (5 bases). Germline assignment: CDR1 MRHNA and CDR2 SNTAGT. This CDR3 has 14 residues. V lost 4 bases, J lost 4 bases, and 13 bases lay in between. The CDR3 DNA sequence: TGTGCCAGCAGTGTAGGGGACCGGTCCACTGAAGCTTTCTTT. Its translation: CASSVGDRSTEAFF.

CDR3: CASSAQVNTEAFF. Here the CDR3 DNA reads TGTGCCAGCAGCGCCCAGGTGAACACTGAAGCTTTCTTT. J is TRBJ1-1 and V is TRBV7-8; D unresolved. Trimming took off 5 bases at V and 0 bases at J, with 7 bases between the two ends. In germline, CDR1 is SGHVS, CDR2 FQNEAQ. There are 13 residues in the CDR3. The variable domain in full, with the rest retrieved from reference TRBV7-8 and TRBJ1-1, is GAGVSQSPRYKVAKRGQDVALRCDPISGHVSLFWYQQALGQGPEFLTYFQNEAQLDKSGLPSDRFFAERPEGSVSTLKIQRTQQEDSAVYLCASSAQVNTEAFFGQGTRLTVV.

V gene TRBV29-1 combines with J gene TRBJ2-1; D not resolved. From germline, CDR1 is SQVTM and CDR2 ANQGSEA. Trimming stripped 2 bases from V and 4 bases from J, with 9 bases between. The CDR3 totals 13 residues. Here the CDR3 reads CSVEPDGYNEQFF. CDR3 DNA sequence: TGCAGCGTTGAACCCGACGGATACAATGAGCAGTTCTTC.

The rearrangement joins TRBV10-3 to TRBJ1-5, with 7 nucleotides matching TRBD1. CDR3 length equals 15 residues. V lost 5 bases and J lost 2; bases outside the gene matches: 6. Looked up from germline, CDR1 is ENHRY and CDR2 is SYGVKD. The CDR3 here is CAISPDREGNQPQHF. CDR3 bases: TGTGCCATCAGTCCCGACAGGGAAGGCAATCAGCCCCAGCATTTT.

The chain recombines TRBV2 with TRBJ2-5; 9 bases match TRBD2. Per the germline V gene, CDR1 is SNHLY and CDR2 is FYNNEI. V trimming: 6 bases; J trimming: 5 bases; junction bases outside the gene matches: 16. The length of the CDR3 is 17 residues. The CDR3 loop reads CASSAPLVAGDRETQYF. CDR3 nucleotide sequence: TGTGCCAGCAGCGCGCCCCTCGTAGCGGGAGATAGGGAGACCCAGTACTTC.

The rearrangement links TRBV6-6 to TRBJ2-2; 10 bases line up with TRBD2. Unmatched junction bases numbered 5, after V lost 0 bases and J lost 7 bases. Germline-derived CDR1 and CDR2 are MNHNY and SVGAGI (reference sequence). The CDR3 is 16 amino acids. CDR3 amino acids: CASSYSSGGAIGELFF. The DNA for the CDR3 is TGTGCCAGCAGTTACTCGAGCGGGGGGGCCATCGGGGAGCTGTTTTTT.

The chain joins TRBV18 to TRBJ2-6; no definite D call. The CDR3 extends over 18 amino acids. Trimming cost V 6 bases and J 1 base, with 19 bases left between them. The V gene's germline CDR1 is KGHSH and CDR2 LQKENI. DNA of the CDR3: TGTGCCAGCTCCCCTGACTCAGGAGTGTTGTCTGGGGCCAACGTCCTGACTTTC. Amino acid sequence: CASSPDSGVLSGANVLTF.

CDR3 amino acids: CSVEEGSETQYF. As DNA, the CDR3 is TGCAGCGTAGAGGAGGGGAGCGAGACCCAGTACTTC. The chain employs TRBV29-1 and TRBJ2-5; tentatively, D is TRBD2 (6 bases). The CDR3 length is 12 residues. CDR1 is SQVTM and CDR2 is ANQGSEA in the germline V gene. V was pared by 6 bases and J by 5 bases, with 13 bases between.

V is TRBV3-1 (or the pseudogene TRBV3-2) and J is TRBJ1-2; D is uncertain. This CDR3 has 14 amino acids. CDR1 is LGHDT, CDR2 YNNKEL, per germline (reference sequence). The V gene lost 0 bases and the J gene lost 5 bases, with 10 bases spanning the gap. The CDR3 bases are TGTGCCAGCAGCCAAGACCTGAGTTGGTATGGCTACACCTTC. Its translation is CASSQDLSWYGYTF.

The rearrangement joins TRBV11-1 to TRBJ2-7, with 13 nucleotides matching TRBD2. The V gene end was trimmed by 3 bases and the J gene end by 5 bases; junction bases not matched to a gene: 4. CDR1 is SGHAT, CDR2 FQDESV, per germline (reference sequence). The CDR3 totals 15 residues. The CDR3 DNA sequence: TGTGCCAGCAGCTTTACTAGCGGGGGGGCCCACGAGCAGTACTTC. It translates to CASSFTSGGAHEQYF.

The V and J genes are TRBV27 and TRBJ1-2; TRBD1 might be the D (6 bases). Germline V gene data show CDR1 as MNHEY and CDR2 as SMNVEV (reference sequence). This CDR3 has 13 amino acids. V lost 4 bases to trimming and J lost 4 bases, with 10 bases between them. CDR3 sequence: CASSSGQIYGYTF. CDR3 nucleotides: TGTGCCAGCAGTTCCGGACAGATCTATGGCTACACCTTC.

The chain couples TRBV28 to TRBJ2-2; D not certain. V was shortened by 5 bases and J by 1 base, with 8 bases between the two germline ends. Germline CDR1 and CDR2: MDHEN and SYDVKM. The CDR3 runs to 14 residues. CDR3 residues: CASSVGLNTGELFF. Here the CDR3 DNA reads TGTGCCAGCAGTGTGGGATTGAACACCGGGGAGCTGTTTTTT.

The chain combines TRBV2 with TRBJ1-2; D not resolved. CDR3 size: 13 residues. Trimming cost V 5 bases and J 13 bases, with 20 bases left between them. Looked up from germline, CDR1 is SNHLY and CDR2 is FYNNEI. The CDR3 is CASSSDGPPNVTF. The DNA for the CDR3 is TGTGCCAGCAGTTCGGACGGACCTCCTAACGTCACCTTC.

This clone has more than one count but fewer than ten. As DNA, the CDR3 is TGTGCCAGCAGTCCCGACAGGGTAATTTGGGTAGCTTTCTTT. It translates to CASSPDRVIWVAFF. The chain employs TRBV6-5 and TRBJ1-1; 7 bases align to TRBD1. The germline CDR1 and CDR2 sequences are MNHEY and SVGAGI. The CDR3 consists of 14 residues. V dropped 5 bases and J dropped 10; count of bases not matched to a gene: 13.

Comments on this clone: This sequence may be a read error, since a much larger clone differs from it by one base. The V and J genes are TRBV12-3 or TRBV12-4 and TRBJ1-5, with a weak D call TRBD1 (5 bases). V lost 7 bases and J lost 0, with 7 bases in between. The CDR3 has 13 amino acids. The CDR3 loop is CASKGDSNQPQHF. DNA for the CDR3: TGTGCCAGCAAAGGGGATAGCAATCAGCCCCAGCATTTT.

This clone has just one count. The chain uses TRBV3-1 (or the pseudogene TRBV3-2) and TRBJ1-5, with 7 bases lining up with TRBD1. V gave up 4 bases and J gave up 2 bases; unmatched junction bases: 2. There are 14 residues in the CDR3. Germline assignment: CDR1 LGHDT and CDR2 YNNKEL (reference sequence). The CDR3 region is CASSPTGGNQPQHF. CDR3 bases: TGTGCCAGCAGCCCCACAGGGGGCAATCAGCCCCAGCATTTT.

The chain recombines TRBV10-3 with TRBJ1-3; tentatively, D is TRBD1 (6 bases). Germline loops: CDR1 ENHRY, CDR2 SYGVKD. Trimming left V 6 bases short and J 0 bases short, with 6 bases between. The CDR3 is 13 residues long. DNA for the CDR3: TGTGCCATCAGCAGGGGCTCTGGAAACACCATATATTTT. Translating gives CAISRGSGNTIYF.

Written as DNA, the CDR3 is TGTGCCAGCAGCGGATTAGCGGGGACAGCACTGCCAGTCGAGCAGTACTTC. This encodes CASSGLAGTALPVEQYF. V usage is TRBV9 and J usage is TRBJ2-7, with TRBD2 as a possible D gene (8 bases). The V gene lost 3 bases and the J gene lost 6 bases, with 25 bases spanning the gap. The length of the CDR3 is 17 residues. Germline V gene lookup returns CDR1 SGDLS and CDR2 YYNGEE.

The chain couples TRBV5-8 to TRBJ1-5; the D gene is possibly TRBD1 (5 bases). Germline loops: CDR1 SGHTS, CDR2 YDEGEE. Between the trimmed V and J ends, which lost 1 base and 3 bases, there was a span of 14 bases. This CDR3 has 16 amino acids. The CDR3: CASSLSPGTNNQPQHF. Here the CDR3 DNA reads TGTGCCAGCAGCTTGTCCCCAGGGACGAACAATCAGCCCCAGCATTTT.

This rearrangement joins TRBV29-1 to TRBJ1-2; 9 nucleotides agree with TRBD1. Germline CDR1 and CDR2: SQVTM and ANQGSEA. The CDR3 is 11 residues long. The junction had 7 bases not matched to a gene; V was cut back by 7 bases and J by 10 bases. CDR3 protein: CSGGTGLDYTF. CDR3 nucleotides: TGCAGCGGGGGGACAGGGTTGGACTACACCTTC. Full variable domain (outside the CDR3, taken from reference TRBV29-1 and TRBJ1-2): SAVISQKPSRDICQRGTSLTIQCQVDSQVTMMFWYRQQPGQSLTLIATANQGSEATYESGFVIDKFPISRPNLTFSTLTVSNMSPEDSSIYLCSGGTGLDYTFGSGTRLTVV.

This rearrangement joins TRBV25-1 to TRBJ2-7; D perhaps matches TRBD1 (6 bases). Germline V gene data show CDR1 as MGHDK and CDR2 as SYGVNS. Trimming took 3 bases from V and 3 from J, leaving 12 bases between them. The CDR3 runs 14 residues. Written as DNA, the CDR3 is TGTGCCAGCAGTGAGGGGCAGGGGTTCTACGAGCAGTACTTC. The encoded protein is CASSEGQGFYEQYF.

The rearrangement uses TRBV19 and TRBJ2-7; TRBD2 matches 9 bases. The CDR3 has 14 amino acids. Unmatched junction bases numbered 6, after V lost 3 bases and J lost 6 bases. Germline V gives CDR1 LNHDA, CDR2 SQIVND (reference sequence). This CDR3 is CASSILAGGSEQYF. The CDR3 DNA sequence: TGTGCCAGTAGTATTCTGGCGGGAGGGTCCGAGCAGTACTTC.

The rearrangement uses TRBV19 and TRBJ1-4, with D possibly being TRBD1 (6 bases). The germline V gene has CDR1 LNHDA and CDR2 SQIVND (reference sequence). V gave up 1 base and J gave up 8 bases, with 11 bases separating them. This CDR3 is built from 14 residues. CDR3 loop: CASSIAGGKEKLFF. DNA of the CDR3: TGTGCCAGTAGTATAGCCGGGGGCAAGGAAAAACTGTTTTTT. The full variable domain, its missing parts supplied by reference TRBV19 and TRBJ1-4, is DGGITQSPKYLFRKEGQNVTLSCEQNLNHDAMYWYRQDPGQGLRLIYYSQIVNDFQKGDIAEGYSVSREKKESFPLTVTSAQKNPTAFYLCASSIAGGKEKLFFGSGTQLSVL.